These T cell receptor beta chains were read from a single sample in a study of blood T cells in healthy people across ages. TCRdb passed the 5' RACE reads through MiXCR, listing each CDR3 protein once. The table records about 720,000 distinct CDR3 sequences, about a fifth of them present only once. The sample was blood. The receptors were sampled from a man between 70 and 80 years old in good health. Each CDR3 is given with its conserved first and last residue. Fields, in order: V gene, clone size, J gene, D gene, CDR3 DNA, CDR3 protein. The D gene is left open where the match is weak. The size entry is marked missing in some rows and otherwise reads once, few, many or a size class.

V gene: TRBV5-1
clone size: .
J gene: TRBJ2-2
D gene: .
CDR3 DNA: TGCGCCAGCTATCAAGGGGACACTGAGACCGGGGAGCTGTTTTTT
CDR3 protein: CASYQGDTETGELFF

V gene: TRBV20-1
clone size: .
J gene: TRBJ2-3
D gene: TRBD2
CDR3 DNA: TGCAGTGCTAGAGACGGGACTAGCGGGAGTATGGATACGCAGTATTTT
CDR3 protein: CSARDGTSGSMDTQYF

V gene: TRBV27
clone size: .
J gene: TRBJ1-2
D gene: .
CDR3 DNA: TGTGCCAGCAGTTTATTTCCGGGGACTTATGGCTACACCTTC
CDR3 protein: CASSLFPGTYGYTF

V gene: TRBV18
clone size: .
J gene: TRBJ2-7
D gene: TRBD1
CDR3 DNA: TGTGCCAGCTCGACGGGACAGCATTACGAGCAGTACTTC
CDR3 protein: CASSTGQHYEQYF

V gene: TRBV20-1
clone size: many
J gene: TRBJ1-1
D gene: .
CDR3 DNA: TGCAGTGCTAGAATTCTAAACTTTGGGGAAGCGATGAACACTGAAGCTTTCTTT
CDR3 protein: CSARILNFGEAMNTEAFF

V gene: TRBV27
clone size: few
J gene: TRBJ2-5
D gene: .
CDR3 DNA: TGTGCCAGCAGTTTATCGGGGACCTACGGAGAGACCCAGTACTTC
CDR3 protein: CASSLSGTYGETQYF

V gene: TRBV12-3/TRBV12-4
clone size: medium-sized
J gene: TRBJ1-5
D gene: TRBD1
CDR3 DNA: TGTGCCAGCAGTCCGCCGGGACAGGTGTTCAATCAGCCCCAGCATTTT
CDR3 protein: CASSPPGQVFNQPQHF

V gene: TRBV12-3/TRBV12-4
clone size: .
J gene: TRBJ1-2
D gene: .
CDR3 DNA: TGTGCCAGCAGTTTAAGCGAGAATGGCTACACCTTC
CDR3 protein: CASSLSENGYTF

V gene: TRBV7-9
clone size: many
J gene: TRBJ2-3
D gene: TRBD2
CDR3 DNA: TGTGCCAGCAGCTTACCAGCGGGGGCAACAGATACGCAGTATTTT
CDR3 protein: CASSLPAGATDTQYF

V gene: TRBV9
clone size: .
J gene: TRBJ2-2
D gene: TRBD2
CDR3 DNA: TGTGCCAGCAGCGTGCCGGGACTAGCTGCCGGGGAGCTGTTTTTT
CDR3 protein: CASSVPGLAAGELFF

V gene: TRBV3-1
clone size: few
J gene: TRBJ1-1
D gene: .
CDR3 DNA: TGTGCCAGCAGTGGAGGAGGGGCGCTGGCTTTCTTT
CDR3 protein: CASSGGGALAFF

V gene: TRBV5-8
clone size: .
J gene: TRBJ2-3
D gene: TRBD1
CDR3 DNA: TGTGCCAGCAACTCGGGACAGAGCACAGATACGCAGTATTTT
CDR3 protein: CASNSGQSTDTQYF

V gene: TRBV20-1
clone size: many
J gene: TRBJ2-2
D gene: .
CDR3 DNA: TGCAGTGCTAGAGAAGCAGACCTTCGTGGCACCGGGGAGCTGTTTTTT
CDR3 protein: CSAREADLRGTGELFF

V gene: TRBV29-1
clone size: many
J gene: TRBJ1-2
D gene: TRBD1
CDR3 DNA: TGCAGCGTTGAACCAGGGGGAGGCTATGGCTACACCTTC
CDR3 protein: CSVEPGGGYGYTF

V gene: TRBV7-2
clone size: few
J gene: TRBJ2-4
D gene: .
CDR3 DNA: TGTGCCAGCAGCACCGGGACCAAAAACATTCAGTACTTC
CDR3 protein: CASSTGTKNIQYF

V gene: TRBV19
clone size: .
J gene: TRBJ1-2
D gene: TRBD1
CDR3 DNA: TGTGCCGTTTTAGTGCGGACAGGAGGCTATGGCTACACCTTC
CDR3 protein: CAVLVRTGGYGYTF

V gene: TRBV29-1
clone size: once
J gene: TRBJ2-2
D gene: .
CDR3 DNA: TGCAGCGTTGTGGGGGTACGGAGCACCGGGGAGCTGTTTTTT
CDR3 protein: CSVVGVRSTGELFF

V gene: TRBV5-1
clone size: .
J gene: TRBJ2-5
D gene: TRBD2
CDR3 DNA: TGCGCCAGCAGCTTGGAATCCGGCGGGGGAGCAACCCAGTACTTC
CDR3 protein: CASSLESGGGATQYF

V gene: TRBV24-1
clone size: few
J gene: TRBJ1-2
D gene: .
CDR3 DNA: TGTGCCACCAGTGACCGACGGACCGAAAACTATGGCTACACCTTC
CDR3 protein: CATSDRRTENYGYTF

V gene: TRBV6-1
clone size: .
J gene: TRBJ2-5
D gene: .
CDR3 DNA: TGTGCCAGCAGTCAGGAATTTGGGGCGGGTTCCCAGTACTTC
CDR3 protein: CASSQEFGAGSQYF

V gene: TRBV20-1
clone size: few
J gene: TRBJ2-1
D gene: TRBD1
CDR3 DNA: TGCAGTGCTAATGACAGGGGGCGGGCCTACAATGAGCAGTTCTTC
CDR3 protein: CSANDRGRAYNEQFF